Listed below are T cell receptor beta chains from one sample, sequenced in a study of long-term antiretroviral therapy in people with HIV. Only in-frame clones appear in the TCRdb table, and some are missing; sequencing was by immunoSEQ multiplex PCR. The table includes fewer than 30,000 clones, roughly four fifths detected once. The starting material was unsorted PBMCs, obtained 4.4 years after starting antiretroviral therapy. Source of these receptors: a man aged 25 to 45 with HIV. CDR3s include the opening cysteine and the closing phenylalanine or tryptophan. The order of the fields is clone size, V gene, CDR3 length, D gene, J gene, CDR3 DNA, CDR3 protein. A D gene is named only where the DNA matches it firmly. The size field is filled for only some rows; it gives once, few, many or a size class.

-,TRBV4-3,15,-,TRBJ2-7,TGCGCCAGCAGCCACACACGGGGCCCATCCTACGAGCAGTACTTC,CASSHTRGPSYEQYF
-,TRBV7-9,13,-,TRBJ2-7,TGTGCCAGCACCCGGGCTGAGGCTTACGAGCAGTACTTC,CASTRAEAYEQYF
-,TRBV28,15,TRBD1,TRBJ1-2,TGTGCCAGCAGTTTAATGGGACAGGGAGTGAATGGCTACACCTTC,CASSLMGQGVNGYTF
-,TRBV7-9,15,-,TRBJ2-7,TGTGCCAGCAGCCTAGCCTCGACAGCTTCCTACGAGCAGTACTTC,CASSLASTASYEQYF
few,TRBV5-1,18,TRBD1,TRBJ2-2,TGCGCCAGCAGCTTGACGGAAACAGGGGGCGGGGGCACCGGGGAGCTGTTTTTT,CASSLTETGGGGTGELFF
-,TRBV15,18,-,TRBJ2-1,TGTGCCACCAGCAGTACCATCGGGGGGCAGGGAGGGTACAATGAGCAGTTCTTC,CATSSTIGGQGGYNEQFF
-,TRBV18,15,TRBD1,TRBJ2-2,TGTGCCAGCTCACCGGGACAGGGCCCTACCGGGGAGCTGTTTTTT,CASSPGQGPTGELFF
-,TRBV5-4,14,-,TRBJ2-7,TGTGCCAGCAGCACTGGGACGCTTAACTACGAGCAGTACTTC,CASSTGTLNYEQYF
-,TRBV21-1,13,-,TRBJ2-7,TGTGCCAGGCCCCCCGGAGGCCCCTACGAGCAGTACTTC,CARPPGGPYEQYF
-,TRBV7-8,19,TRBD2,TRBJ2-7,TGTGCCAGCAGCTTAGCTGTCTCTAAAAGCGGGACTAGCTCCTACGAGCAGTACTTC,CASSLAVSKSGTSSYEQYF
few,TRBV9,12,-,TRBJ1-1,TGTGCCAGCAGTTTAGGGCAGGATGAAGCTTTCTTT,CASSLGQDEAFF
medium-sized,TRBV4-1,16,-,TRBJ1-5,TGCGCCAGCAGCCAAGGGTGGGGGGGAGGAAATCAGCCCCAGCATTTT,CASSQGWGGGNQPQHF
few,TRBV18,12,-,TRBJ2-7,TGTGCCAGCTCATCGACTCCCTACGAGCAGTACTTC,CASSSTPYEQYF
-,TRBV4-1,15,TRBD1,TRBJ1-5,TGCGCCAGCAGGAAGACAGGGGGTGGCAATCAGCCCCAGCATTTT,CASRKTGGGNQPQHF
-,TRBV10-3,14,-,TRBJ1-4,TGTGCCATCACTTCAGGGGCCCGCGGTGAAAAACTGTTTTTT,CAITSGARGEKLFF
-,TRBV5-1,13,-,TRBJ2-1,TGCGCCAGCAGCTTGGGCTGGGGTTCTGAGCAGTTCTTC,CASSLGWGSEQFF
few,TRBV27,13,TRBD1,TRBJ2-7,TGTGCCAGCAGTCCAGACAGGGCCTACGAGCAGTACTTC,CASSPDRAYEQYF
-,TRBV11-2,15,-,TRBJ2-7,TGTGCCAGCAGCTTAGAGGGATATCCCTCCTACGAGCAGTACTTC,CASSLEGYPSYEQYF
-,TRBV4-3,12,-,TRBJ2-2,TGCGCCAGCAGCCTCCCGCCGGGGGAGCTGTTTTTT,CASSLPPGELFF
-,TRBV9,18,TRBD2,TRBJ2-1,TGTGCCAGCAGCGTAGTGGCGGGGGGGCGGCCTTTCGCCAATGAGCAGTTCTTC,CASSVVAGGRPFANEQFF
-,TRBV5-6,15,TRBD2,TRBJ2-7,TGTGCCAGCAGCGCTGGACTAGCGGCCTCCTACGAGCAGTACTTC,CASSAGLAASYEQYF
-,TRBV5-8,15,TRBD1,TRBJ2-2,TGTGCCAGCAGCCGGCGGACAGGGAACACCGGGGAGCTGTTTTTT,CASSRRTGNTGELFF
-,TRBV5-4,15,-,TRBJ1-1,TGTGCCAGCAGCTTGGCCAGGGGAAGAGGGACTGAAGCTTTCTTT,CASSLARGRGTEAFF
-,TRBV7-6,16,TRBD1,TRBJ1-1,TGTGCCAGCAGCCCAGGACAGGGGGCGCGGAACACTGAAGCTTTCTTT,CASSPGQGARNTEAFF
-,TRBV6-5,15,-,TRBJ1-1,TGTGCCAGCACCCCATCGGACGTGGTGAACACTGAAGCTTTCTTT,CASTPSDVVNTEAFF
-,TRBV4-3,16,TRBD2,TRBJ2-7,TGCGCCAGCAGCCAAGATAGGGGAGGGCCGGCCTACGAGCAGTACTTC,CASSQDRGGPAYEQYF
-,TRBV9,15,-,TRBJ1-4,TGTGCCAGCAGCGAAGGGACGGCAACTAATGAAAAACTGTTTTTT,CASSEGTATNEKLFF
once,TRBV6-5,13,TRBD1,TRBJ1-2,TGTGCCAGCAGCCTACAGGGGAACTATGGCTACACCTTC,CASSLQGNYGYTF
-,TRBV5-1,14,-,TRBJ2-2,TGCGCCAGCAGCTTGTTGGGTTACACCGGGGAGCTGTTTTTT,CASSLLGYTGELFF